In its sample, the clone carrying this T cell receptor (beta chain) was seen many times. These data belong to a study of T cells after yellow fever vaccination. The CDR3 loop spans 12 amino acids. Germline V gives CDR1 LGHDT, CDR2 YNNKEL (reference sequence). V lost 1 base, J lost 8 bases, and 8 bases lay in between. TCRdb re-called the 5' RACE reads with MiXCR, one entry per CDR3 protein. The sample comprises 170,000 or so distinct CDR3 sequences, 6.2% of which are singletons, and less than 3.5% rests with the top ten. The sample in question was CD4+ T cells sorted from PBMCs, obtained on the day of the first yellow fever vaccination. The sequence derives from a man in his late teens or twenties who received the YFV17D yellow fever vaccine. This chain joins TRBV3-1 and TRBJ1-2; D uncertain. This chain's CDR3 is CASSQGLGGYTF. CDR3 nucleotides: TGTGCCAGCAGCCAAGGGCTGGGGGGCTACACCTTC.